This TCR beta chain came from a study of cytomegalovirus exposure and HLA in healthy donors. Study conclusions and caveats: It was in a later analysis that TCR association rates were seen to vary by HLA locus, highest for DRB1 and lowest for HLA-C.

The CDR3 is 14 amino acids. From germline, CDR1 is MRHNA and CDR2 SNTAGT. V lost 5 bases to trimming and J lost 0 bases, with 9 bases between them. The PCR had 60 Vbeta and 13 Jbeta primers. Using immunoSEQ multiplex PCR, the repertoire was profiled, and TCRdb retains in-frame clones only, with some absent. This sample carries under 200,000 clones, roughly 80% of them seen once, and the ten largest clones take roughly 3.6%. Remarks on this clone: Its antigen is currently unknown.

The source is a man younger than 45 in good health and CMV-seropositive. The sequenced sample was PBMCs. V and J are TRBV6-4 and TRBJ2-3; unclear D gene. The CDR3 reads CASSTGVSTDTQYF. The DNA for the CDR3 is TGTGCCAGCAGTACTGGAGTAAGCACAGATACGCAGTATTTT.